The present T cell receptor beta chain was sequenced within a study of T cells in Graves' hyperthyroidism and ophthalmopathy. Findings of the study overall: Peripheral blood also featured most of the thyroid clonotypes expanded above 0.001.

In the case of this clonotype: Its antigen is currently unknown.

Using RNA transcripts as the source, TCR beta CDR3 regions were amplified. The study used the HTBI primer set for a first-round RT-PCR of the TCR CDR3. TCRdb re-called the multiplex PCR reads with MiXCR, one entry per CDR3 protein. The sample includes some 440,000 distinct CDR3 sequences, around 14% seen only once; the top ten take 7.7%. The authors took PBMCs from 9.5 to 10 ml fresh peripheral blood. This TCR derives from a woman younger than 30 with Graves' hyperthyroidism. Sequenced sample: blood.

As DNA, the CDR3 is TGTGCCAGCAGCTTGGGCCCCGGTAGAGATAGCAATCAGCCCCAGCATTTT. Encoded protein: CASSLGPGRDSNQPQHF. This chain uses TRBV5-5 with TRBJ1-5, with D uncertain. V was pared by 0 bases and J by 0 bases, with 13 bases between. This CDR3 spans 17 amino acids. CDR1 is SGHKS and CDR2 is YYEKEE in the germline V gene (reference sequence). The whole variable domain, filled in from reference TRBV5-5 and TRBJ1-5, reads DAGVTQSPTHLIKTRGQQVTLRCSPISGHKSVSWYQQVLGQGPQFIFQYYEKEERGRGNFPDRFSARQFPNYSSELNVNALLLGDSALYLCASSLGPGRDSNQPQHFGDGTRLSIL.